This T cell receptor beta chain was sequenced for a study of T cell responses to AZD1222 COVID-19 vaccine. Study-level information: Second-dose timings of about 4 or about 12 weeks were pooled.

Assay: immunoSEQ multiplex PCR; the TCRdb copy retains only in-frame clones and omits some. The table includes about 100,000 clones, approximately 91% detected once. The receptor was isolated from an adult in good health. The starting material was peripheral blood, obtained on day 0 of AZD1222 vaccination.

The CDR3 loop reads CASSRDPGSNYGYTF. The CDR3 DNA reads as TGTGCCAGCAGCCGTGACCCGGGTTCCAACTATGGCTACACCTTC. The chain combines TRBV6-5 with TRBJ1-2; the D is unclear. V was clipped by 6 bases and J by 2 bases, with 16 bases between them. CDR3 length equals 15 residues. Germline CDR1 and CDR2: MNHEY and SVGAGI.